The 16 T cell receptor beta chains listed next were all sequenced from one sample in a study of blood T cell repertoires in COVID-19. Profiling relied on immunoSEQ multiplex PCR, and the TCRdb table lists in-frame clones only, not all of them. The sample has roughly 210,000 clones; around 89% are singletons. Sequencing was carried out using peripheral blood. The receptors were sampled from a man aged 70 or older with acute or convalescent COVID-19.

V is TRBV5-1 and J is TRBJ2-6, with 10 positions matching TRBD1. CDR1 and CDR2 from the germline V gene are SGHRS and YFSETQ. This CDR3 contains 17 residues. Trimming cost V 4 bases and J 0 bases; bases outside gene matches: 4. CDR3 DNA sequence: TGCGCCAGCAGCCCTTGGACAGGGGGCTCTGGGGCCAACGTCCTGACTTTC. Protein sequence: CASSPWTGGSGANVLTF.

The genes are TRBV6-5 and TRBJ2-5; possible D gene TRBD1, 6 bases. Germline V gene sequence: CDR1 MNHEY, CDR2 SVGAGI. Trimming stripped 8 bases from V and 2 bases from J, with 15 bases between. The CDR3 is 14 residues long. CDR3 residues: CASLRGNMQETQYF. The CDR3 bases are TGTGCCAGCCTCAGGGGAAACATGCAAGAGACCCAGTACTTC.

The CDR3 coding sequence is TGTGCCAGCAGCTTAAGGGACAGGGGGCTGTTTAACACCATATATTTT. Its translation: CASSLRDRGLFNTIYF. The chain combines TRBV5-8 with TRBJ1-3; 12 bases line up with TRBD1. With V trimmed by 2 bases and J by 7 bases, 7 bases remained unmatched. Germline values: CDR1 SGHTS, CDR2 YDEGEE. There are 16 residues in the CDR3.

This clone was detected only once. The chain is built from TRBV5-1 and TRBJ2-7; 7 bases match TRBD1. This CDR3 is built from 14 residues. The J segment lost 5 bases and the V segment lost 0 bases, leaving 5 bases of the junction unmatched. Germline loops: CDR1 SGHRS, CDR2 YFSETQ. DNA of the CDR3: TGCGCCAGCAGCTTGGAAGGGGGCCAGGACGAGCAGTACTTC. Translating it yields CASSLEGGQDEQYF.

V usage is TRBV30 and J usage is TRBJ2-2, with D tentatively TRBD2 (6 bases). The CDR3 has 12 amino acids. V was cut by 3 bases and J by 6 bases, with 8 bases left in between. The V gene's germline CDR1 is GTSNPN and CDR2 SVGIG (reference sequence). The CDR3, as DNA: TGTGCCTGGAGCGGGGGTCCCGGGGAGCTGTTTTTT. The encoded protein is CAWSGGPGELFF. Complete variable domain (other parts from reference TRBV30 and TRBJ2-2): SQTIHQWPATLVQPVGSPLSLECTVEGTSNPNLYWYRQAAGRGLQLLFYSVGIGQISSEVPQNLSASRPQDRQFILSSKKLLLSDSGFYLCAWSGGPGELFFGEGSRLTVL.

The gene calls are TRBV28 and TRBJ2-2; 7 nucleotides agree with TRBD2. Trimming removed 6 bases from V and 3 bases from J; junction bases left unmatched: 19. The CDR3 length is 19 residues. Per the germline V gene, CDR1 is MDHEN and CDR2 is SYDVKM. CDR3 in DNA: TGTGCCAGCAGCCCTCTTATCCGGTCCAGCGGGGTGGACACCGGGGAGCTGTTTTTT. Encoded protein: CASSPLIRSSGVDTGELFF.

This chain connects TRBV18 to TRBJ1-5; D is unclear. This CDR3 contains 15 residues. The V end lost 2 bases, the J end lost 2 bases, and 10 bases lay between the germline ends. Per germline, CDR1 KGHSH and CDR2 LQKENI. The CDR3 bases are TGTGCCAGCTCACCAGAAAACGCGGGCAATCAGCCCCAGCATTTT. Translating it yields CASSPENAGNQPQHF.

The V and J genes are TRBV6-5 and TRBJ1-1; 7 bases agree with TRBD1. After removal of 7 bases from V and 5 bases from J, the junction contained 10 bases not matched to a gene. Germline CDR1 MNHEY, CDR2 SVGAGI. The CDR3 has 14 amino acids. CDR3 sequence reads: CASKRTGSLTEAFF. Written as DNA, the CDR3 is TGTGCCAGCAAGAGGACAGGCTCCTTGACTGAAGCTTTCTTT.

The CDR3 DNA follows: TGCGCCAGCAGCCAAGACGGGTTTCAAGGCGCTTTCTTT. Residues: CASSQDGFQGAFF. The rearrangement links TRBV4-3 to TRBJ1-1, with D unclear. CDR1 and CDR2 (germline): LGHNA, YSLEER. The V gene lost 0 bases and the J gene lost 11 bases, with 13 bases spanning the gap. This CDR3 is 13 amino acids long.

This chain links TRBV12-5 with TRBJ2-2, with 9 bases matching TRBD1. Trimming cost V 8 bases and J 4 bases; bases outside gene matches: 5. Germline V gene lookup returns CDR1 LGHNT and CDR2 FRNRAP. The CDR3 has 14 amino acids. Written as DNA, the CDR3 is TGTGCTAGTCGACAGGGGGTCGGCACCGGGGAGCTGTTTTTT. Encoded protein: CASRQGVGTGELFF.

The chain links TRBV6-6 to TRBJ2-1, with TRBD1 matching over 8 bases. The germline V gene has CDR1 MNHNY and CDR2 SVGAGI (reference sequence). Trimming removed 8 bases from V and 2 bases from J; junction bases left unmatched: 5. The CDR3 is 14 amino acids. The CDR3 nucleotides are TGTGCCAGCCGACAGGGGATTACCTACAATGAGCAGTTCTTC. Translation gives CASRQGITYNEQFF.

The chain employs TRBV19 and TRBJ2-7, with 10 nucleotides matching TRBD2. Germline-derived CDR1 and CDR2 are LNHDA and SQIVND (reference sequence). The CDR3 runs 15 residues. Trimming removed 3 bases from V and 6 bases from J; junction bases left unmatched: 8. CDR3 amino acids: CASSIPIAGGVEQYF. As DNA, the CDR3 is TGTGCCAGTAGTATCCCAATAGCGGGAGGTGTCGAGCAGTACTTC.

V gene TRBV7-9 combines with J gene TRBJ2-1, with 12 bases matching TRBD2. V gave up 3 bases and J gave up 9 bases; unmatched junction bases: 12. Germline loops: CDR1 SEHNR, CDR2 FQNEAQ (reference sequence). There are 17 residues in the CDR3. CDR3 region: CASSFAASGRVRVEQFF. The CDR3, as DNA: TGTGCCAGCAGCTTCGCGGCTAGCGGGAGGGTGAGGGTTGAGCAGTTCTTC.

The chain joins TRBV21-1 to TRBJ2-7; TRBD2 reflects the table's D call only, with no check against the DNA. TRBV21-1 counts as a pseudogene. The CDR3 has 12 residues. This CDR3 is CLRGRRSHEQYF. CDR3 in DNA: TGTCTCCGAGGGCGGAGGTCTCACGAGCAGTACTTC.

The J gene is TRBJ1-1, the V gene TRBV25-1, with D possibly TRBD1 on 5 matching bases. CDR1 and CDR2 from the germline V gene are MGHDK and SYGVNS. This CDR3 comprises 13 residues. V lost 7 bases to trimming and J lost 4 bases, with 13 bases between them. CDR3 nucleotides: TGTGCCAGCATCTCTATGGGGGGCACTGAAGCTTTCTTT. Protein product: CASISMGGTEAFF.

J is TRBJ2-7 and V is TRBV6-6; 9 bases map to TRBD2. The CDR3 is 14 residues long. Germline assignment: CDR1 MNHNY and CDR2 SVGAGI (reference sequence). Trimming took 7 bases from V and 8 from J; bases not matched to a gene: 12. The CDR3 DNA is TGTGCCAGCACCTCCGGGACTAGCCTCACTAAGCAGTACTTC. Its protein product is CASTSGTSLTKQYF.